The subject of this entry is one TCR beta chain. These data belong to a study of cytomegalovirus exposure and HLA in healthy donors. 60 Vbeta and 13 Jbeta primers were used in PCR. Only in-frame clones appear in the TCRdb table, and some are missing; sequencing was by immunoSEQ multiplex PCR. Of roughly 200,000 clones in the sample, less than 85% were seen once. Sequenced sample: PBMCs. The TCR sequence derives from a girl aged 10 to 17 in good health and CMV-seropositive.

The CDR3 region is CASARGGLETQYF. For the CDR3, the DNA is TGTGCCAGCGCCCGGGGGGGCCTGGAGACCCAGTACTTC. The J gene is TRBJ2-5, the V gene TRBV6-5, with 8 positions matching TRBD2. The CDR3 covers 13 residues. Germline V gene lookup returns CDR1 MNHEY and CDR2 SVGAGI. Trimming cost V 8 bases and J 5 bases; bases outside gene matches: 7.